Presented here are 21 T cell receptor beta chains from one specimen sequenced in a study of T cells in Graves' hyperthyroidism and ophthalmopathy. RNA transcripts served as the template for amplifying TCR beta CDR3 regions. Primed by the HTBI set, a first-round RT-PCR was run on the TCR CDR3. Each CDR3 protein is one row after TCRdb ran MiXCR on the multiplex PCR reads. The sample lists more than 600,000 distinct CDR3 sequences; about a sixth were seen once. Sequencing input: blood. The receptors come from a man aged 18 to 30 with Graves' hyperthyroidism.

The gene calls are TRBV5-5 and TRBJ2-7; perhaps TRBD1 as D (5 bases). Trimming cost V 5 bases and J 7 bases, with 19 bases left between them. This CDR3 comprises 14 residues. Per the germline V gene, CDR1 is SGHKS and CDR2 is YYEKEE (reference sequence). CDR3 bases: TGTGCCAGCAGACCCGGTAGACAGACACGGGAGCAGTACTTC. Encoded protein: CASRPGRQTREQYF.

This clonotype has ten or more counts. Here the CDR3 reads CASSQDGLLRGDEAFF. In nucleotides, the CDR3 is TGCGCCAGCAGCCAAGATGGCCTTCTCCGCGGGGATGAAGCTTTCTTT. The chain joins TRBV4-3 to TRBJ1-1; no reliable D call. Trimming took 0 bases from V and 7 from J, leaving 18 bases between them. This CDR3 is 16 amino acids long. Per germline, CDR1 LGHNA and CDR2 YSLEER.

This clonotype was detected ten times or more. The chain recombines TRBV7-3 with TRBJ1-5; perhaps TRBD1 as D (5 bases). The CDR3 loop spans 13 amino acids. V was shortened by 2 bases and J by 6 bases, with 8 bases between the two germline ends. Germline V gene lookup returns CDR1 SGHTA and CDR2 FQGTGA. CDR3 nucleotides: TGTGCCAGCAGCTTAGGGGGGGGTCAGCCCCAGCATTTT. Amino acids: CASSLGGGQPQHF.

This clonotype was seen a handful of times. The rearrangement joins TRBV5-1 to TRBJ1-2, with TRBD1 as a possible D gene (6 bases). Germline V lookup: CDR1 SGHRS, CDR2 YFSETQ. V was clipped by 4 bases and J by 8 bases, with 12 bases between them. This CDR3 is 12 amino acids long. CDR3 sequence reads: CASSITGSGYTF. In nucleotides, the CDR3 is TGCGCCAGCAGCATCACAGGGAGCGGCTACACCTTC.

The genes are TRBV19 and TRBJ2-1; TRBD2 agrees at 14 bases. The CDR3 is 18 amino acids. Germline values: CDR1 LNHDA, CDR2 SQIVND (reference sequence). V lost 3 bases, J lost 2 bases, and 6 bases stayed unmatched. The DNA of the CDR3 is TGTGCCAGTAGTATCGGACTAGCGGGAGGACCTCCCTACAATGAGCAGTTCTTC. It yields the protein CASSIGLAGGPPYNEQFF.

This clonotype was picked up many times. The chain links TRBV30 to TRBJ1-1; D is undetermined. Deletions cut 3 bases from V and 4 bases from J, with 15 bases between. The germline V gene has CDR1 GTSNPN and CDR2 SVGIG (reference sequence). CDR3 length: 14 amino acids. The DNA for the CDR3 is TGTGCCTGGAGAGGGCCGGGTGTGGGCACTGAAGCTTTCTTT. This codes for CAWRGPGVGTEAFF.

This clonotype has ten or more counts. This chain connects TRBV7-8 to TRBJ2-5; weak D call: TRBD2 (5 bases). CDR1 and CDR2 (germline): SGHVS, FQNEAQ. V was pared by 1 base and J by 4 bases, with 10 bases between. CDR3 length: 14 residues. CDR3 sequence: CASSLDRAAETQYF. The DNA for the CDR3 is TGTGCCAGCAGCTTAGACCGAGCGGCAGAGACCCAGTACTTC.

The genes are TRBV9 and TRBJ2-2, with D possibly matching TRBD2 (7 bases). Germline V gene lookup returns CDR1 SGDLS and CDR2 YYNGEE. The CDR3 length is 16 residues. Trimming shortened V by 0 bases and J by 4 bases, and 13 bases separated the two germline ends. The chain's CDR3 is CASSVGGGLRTGELFF. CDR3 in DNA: TGTGCCAGCAGCGTAGGGGGGGGGCTGCGCACCGGGGAGCTGTTTTTT.

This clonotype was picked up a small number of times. The CDR3 loop reads CASSLEPVRTDTQYF. The DNA of the CDR3 is TGCGCCAGCAGCTTGGAACCGGTACGCACAGATACGCAGTATTTT. V usage is TRBV5-1 and J usage is TRBJ2-3; D is unclear. The CDR3 runs 15 residues. CDR1 SGHRS and CDR2 YFSETQ come from the germline V gene. V was pared by 0 bases and J by 1 base, with 9 bases between.

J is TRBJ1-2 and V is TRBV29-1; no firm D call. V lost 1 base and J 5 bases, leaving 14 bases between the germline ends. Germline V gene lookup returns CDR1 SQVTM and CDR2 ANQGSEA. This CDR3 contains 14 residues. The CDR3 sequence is CSVEGSGQGYGYTF. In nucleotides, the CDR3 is TGCAGCGTTGAAGGATCGGGCCAAGGGTATGGCTACACCTTC.

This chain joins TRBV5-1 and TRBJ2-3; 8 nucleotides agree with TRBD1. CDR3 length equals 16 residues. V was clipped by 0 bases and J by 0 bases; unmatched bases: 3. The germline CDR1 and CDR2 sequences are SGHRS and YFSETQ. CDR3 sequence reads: CASSLVGTGSTDTQYF. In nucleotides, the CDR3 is TGCGCCAGCAGCTTGGTAGGGACAGGTAGCACAGATACGCAGTATTTT.

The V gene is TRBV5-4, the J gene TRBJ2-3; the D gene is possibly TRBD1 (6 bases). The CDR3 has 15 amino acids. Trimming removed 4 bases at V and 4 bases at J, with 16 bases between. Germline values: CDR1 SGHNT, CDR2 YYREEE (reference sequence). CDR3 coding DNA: TGTGCCAGCAGCGGACGGGACACCGGGGCAGATACGCAGTATTTT. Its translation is CASSGRDTGADTQYF.

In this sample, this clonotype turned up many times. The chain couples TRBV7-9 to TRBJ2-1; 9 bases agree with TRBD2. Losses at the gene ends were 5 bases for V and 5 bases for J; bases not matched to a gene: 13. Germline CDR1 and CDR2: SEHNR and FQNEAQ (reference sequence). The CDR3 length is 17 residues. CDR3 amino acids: CASSPPRGREGDNEQFF. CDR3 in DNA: TGTGCCAGCAGCCCCCCCCGGGGGCGGGAGGGGGACAATGAGCAGTTCTTC.

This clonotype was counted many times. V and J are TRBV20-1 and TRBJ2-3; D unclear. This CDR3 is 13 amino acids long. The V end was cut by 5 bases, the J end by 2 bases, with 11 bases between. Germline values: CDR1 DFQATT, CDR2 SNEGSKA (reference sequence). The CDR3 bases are TGCAGTGCTCTCGACTCGCTCACAGATACGCAGTATTTT. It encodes CSALDSLTDTQYF.

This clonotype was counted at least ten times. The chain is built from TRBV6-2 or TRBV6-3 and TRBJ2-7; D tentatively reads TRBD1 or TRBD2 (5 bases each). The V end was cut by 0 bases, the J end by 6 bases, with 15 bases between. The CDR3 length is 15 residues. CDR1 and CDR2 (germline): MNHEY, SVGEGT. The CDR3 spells CASSYSLQEVGEQYF. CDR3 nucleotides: TGTGCCAGCAGTTACTCCCTACAGGAGGTGGGCGAGCAGTACTTC.

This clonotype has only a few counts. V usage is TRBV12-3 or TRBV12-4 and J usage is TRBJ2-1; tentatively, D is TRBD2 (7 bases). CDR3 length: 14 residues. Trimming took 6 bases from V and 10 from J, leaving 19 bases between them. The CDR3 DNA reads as TGTGCCAGCAGCCGATGGGGGGGCGGAGGAGAGCAGTTCTTC. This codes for CASSRWGGGGEQFF.

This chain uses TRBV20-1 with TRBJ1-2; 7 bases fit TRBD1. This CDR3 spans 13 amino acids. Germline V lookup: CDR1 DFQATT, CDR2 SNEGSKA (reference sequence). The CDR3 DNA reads TGCAGCGCCCCCCAGGGGGTATCCTATGGCTACACCTTC. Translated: CSAPQGVSYGYTF.

CDR3 DNA sequence: TGTGCCTGGAGTGTAACAGGAGAGTTCGGCTACACCTTC. This sequence encodes CAWSVTGEFGYTF. This chain connects TRBV30 to TRBJ1-2; TRBD1 is a possible D gene (5 bases). The V and J ends lost 0 bases and 8 bases respectively, with 13 bases between them. The V gene's germline CDR1 is GTSNPN and CDR2 SVGIG (reference sequence). The CDR3 loop spans 13 amino acids.

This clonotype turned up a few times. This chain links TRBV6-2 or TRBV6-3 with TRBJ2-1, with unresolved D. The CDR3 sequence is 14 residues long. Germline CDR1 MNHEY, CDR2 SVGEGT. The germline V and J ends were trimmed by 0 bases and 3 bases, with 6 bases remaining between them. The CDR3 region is CASSYSEVYNEQFF. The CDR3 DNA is TGTGCCAGCAGTTACTCTGAGGTCTACAATGAGCAGTTCTTC.

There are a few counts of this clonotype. The CDR3 spells CASSQEGGNIYGYTF. The CDR3 DNA sequence: TGTGCCAGCAGCCAAGAAGGAGGGAACATCTATGGCTACACCTTC. The chain is built from TRBV14 and TRBJ1-2; D is unclear. The V end was cut by 0 bases, the J end by 4 bases, with 12 bases between. In germline, CDR1 is SGHDN, CDR2 FVKESK. The CDR3 is made up of 15 amino acids. Full variable domain (missing parts from reference TRBV14 and TRBJ1-2): EAGVTQFPSHSVIEKGQTVTLRCDPISGHDNLYWYRRVMGKEIKFLLHFVKESKQDESGMPNNRFLAERTGGTYSTLKVQPAELEDSGVYFCASSQEGGNIYGYTFGSGTRLTVV.

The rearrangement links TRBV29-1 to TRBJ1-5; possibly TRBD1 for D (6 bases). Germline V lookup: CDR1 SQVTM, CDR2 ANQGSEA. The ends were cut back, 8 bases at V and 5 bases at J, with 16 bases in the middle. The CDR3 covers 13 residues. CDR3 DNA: TGCAGCATTACAGGGTATTGGCATCAGCCCCAGCATTTT. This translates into CSITGYWHQPQHF.